What follows are 17 T cell receptor beta chains derived from one specimen sequenced in a study of blood T cell repertoires in COVID-19. Sequenced by immunoSEQ multiplex PCR; TCRdb stores in-frame clones only, minus some. Counted here are about 240,000 clones, roughly 80% occurring once; the ten biggest clones make up roughly 3.2%. The sample taken for sequencing was peripheral blood. These receptors all stem from a young woman with acute or convalescent COVID-19.

The chain uses TRBV12-5 and TRBJ1-4; maybe TRBD1 (6 bases). This CDR3 has 13 residues. Trimming cost V 6 bases and J 4 bases, with 9 bases left between them. In germline, CDR1 is LGHNT, CDR2 FRNRAP. CDR3 residues: CASGGQFNEKLFF. The CDR3, as DNA: TGTGCTAGTGGCGGACAGTTTAATGAAAAACTGTTTTTT.

This clone has a count of ten or more. The chain carries TRBV20-1 and TRBJ2-7, with 11 bases lining up with TRBD2. This CDR3 contains 15 residues. The trim removed 3 bases at V and 6 bases at J, leaving 10 bases unmatched. Looked up from germline, CDR1 is DFQATT and CDR2 is SNEGSKA (reference sequence). The CDR3 spells CSASVLAGGFSEQYF. The CDR3 nucleotides are TGCAGTGCTAGTGTTCTAGCGGGAGGTTTTAGCGAGCAGTACTTC.

V and J are TRBV7-9 and TRBJ1-4, with D possibly matching TRBD1 (6 bases). With 5 bases removed from V and 3 bases from J, the gap between germline ends came to 10 bases. CDR3 length: 14 amino acids. Germline assignment: CDR1 SEHNR and CDR2 FQNEAQ (reference sequence). In DNA, the CDR3 is TGTGCCAGCAGCCTTCGACAGGCTAATGAAAAACTGTTTTTT. Amino acid sequence: CASSLRQANEKLFF.

This clone was detected a few times. J is TRBJ1-2 and V is TRBV12-3 or TRBV12-4; 7 bases fit TRBD1. J lost 6 bases, V lost 5 bases, and 6 bases had no gene match. This CDR3 spans 13 amino acids. The CDR3 is CASSQGTANGYTF. Written as DNA, the CDR3 is TGTGCCAGCAGTCAAGGGACAGCAAATGGCTACACCTTC.

This clone came up once. The rearrangement joins TRBV18 to TRBJ2-1; TRBD1 is a possible D gene (6 bases). The CDR3 has 12 amino acids. Germline loops: CDR1 KGHSH, CDR2 LQKENI. V shed 2 bases and J shed 8 bases, with 7 bases lying between them. CDR3 loop: CASSPGGDEQFF. The CDR3 DNA reads TGTGCCAGCTCACCAGGGGGCGATGAGCAGTTCTTC.

Concerning this clone: This sample also contains other DNA sequences that code for the same CDR3. The chain links TRBV6-5 to TRBJ1-1; the D is unclear. The CDR3 has 13 amino acids. Trimming took 0 bases from V and 1 from J, leaving 3 bases between them. Germline V gene sequence: CDR1 MNHEY, CDR2 SVGAGI. The CDR3 loop reads CASSYSRNTEAFF. CDR3 sequence (DNA): TGTGCCAGCAGTTACTCGAGGAACACTGAAGCTTTCTTT.

This clone showed up just a few times. V is TRBV6-4 and J is TRBJ1-2, with a weak D call TRBD1 (5 bases). The V end was cut by 4 bases, the J end by 6 bases, with 6 bases between. Germline CDR1 is MRHNA and CDR2 is SNTAGT. This CDR3 contains 11 residues. CDR3 coding DNA: TGTGCCAGCAGTGCAGGGAATGGCTACACCTTC. The encoded protein is CASSAGNGYTF.

This sequence joins TRBV28 and TRBJ2-7; possibly TRBD2 for D (6 bases). The CDR3 has 13 amino acids. The ends were cut back, 4 bases at V and 7 bases at J, with 14 bases in the middle. CDR1 and CDR2 (germline): MDHEN, SYDVKM. The CDR3 coding sequence is TGTGCCAGCAGTTCGGGCGGGGCAGAGGAGCAGTACTTC. This codes for CASSSGGAEEQYF.

By sample fraction, this clone is medium-sized. The V and J genes are TRBV7-2 and TRBJ1-4, with 7 bases identical to TRBD1. Germline V gene data show CDR1 as SGHTA and CDR2 as FQGNSA. V lost 0 bases, J lost 8 bases, and 9 bases stayed unmatched. This CDR3 has 16 amino acids. DNA of the CDR3: TGTGCCAGCAGCTTAGCAAGTAGGGGGCGTCGGGAAAAACTGTTTTTT. The encoded protein is CASSLASRGRREKLFF.

V and J are TRBV4-3 and TRBJ2-7, with 8 positions matching TRBD1. The V and J ends lost 1 base and 3 bases, in that order; junction bases with no gene match: 5. There are 15 residues in the CDR3. The germline CDR1 and CDR2 sequences are LGHNA and YSLEER. CDR3 sequence (DNA): TGCGCCAGCAGCCAAGGAGACAGGGGCATCTACGAGCAGTACTTC. As protein: CASSQGDRGIYEQYF.

The V call is TRBV5-4, the J call TRBJ1-1; the D is unclear. Trimming cost V 0 bases and J 5 bases, with 17 bases left between them. Germline CDR1 reads SGHNT; CDR2 reads YYREEE (reference sequence). The CDR3 loop spans 16 amino acids. CDR3 in amino acids: CASSLAQTTRRTEAFF. Written as DNA, the CDR3 is TGTGCCAGCAGCTTGGCCCAGACAACAAGGAGGACTGAAGCTTTCTTT.

The sample holds one count of this clone. The chain links TRBV19 to TRBJ1-1; 9 bases match TRBD1. The CDR3 is made up of 14 amino acids. Trimming cost V 7 bases and J 2 bases; bases outside gene matches: 5. Germline V CDR1 and CDR2: LNHDA, SQIVND (reference sequence). The CDR3 reads CASTKDRGNTEAFF. The CDR3 nucleotides are TGTGCCAGTACCAAGGACAGGGGCAACACTGAAGCTTTCTTT.

CDR3 region: CASSQDAGQGPTEAFF. The CDR3 bases are TGCGCCAGCAGCCAAGATGCGGGACAGGGGCCCACTGAAGCTTTCTTT. The chain uses TRBV4-3 and TRBJ1-1; 10 nucleotides match TRBD1. The V and J ends lost 0 bases and 4 bases, in that order; junction bases with no gene match: 5. CDR3 length equals 16 residues. Germline CDR1 and CDR2: LGHNA and YSLEER.

CDR3 loop: CASSLESGSYYEQYF. The CDR3 DNA sequence: TGTGCCAGCAGCTTGGAAAGCGGGTCCTACTACGAGCAGTACTTC. This chain joins TRBV5-5 and TRBJ2-7; D possibly corresponds to TRBD2 (6 bases). There are 15 residues in the CDR3. The germline gives CDR1 SGHKS, CDR2 YYEKEE (reference sequence). Trimming left V 0 bases short and J 3 bases short, with 13 bases between.

This clone was recorded a few times. V gene TRBV10-3 combines with J gene TRBJ2-3; 8 nucleotides match TRBD1. The junction had 8 bases not matched to a gene; V was cut back by 7 bases and J by 2 bases. The length of the CDR3 is 15 residues. Germline CDR1 ENHRY, CDR2 SYGVKD. The CDR3 region is CAIMAGTGYTDTQYF. The CDR3 DNA is TGTGCCATCATGGCCGGGACAGGATACACAGATACGCAGTATTTT.

This chain links TRBV29-1 with TRBJ1-1; D ambiguous. CDR3 length: 13 residues. Germline CDR1 SQVTM, CDR2 ANQGSEA. The ends were cut back, 4 bases at V and 4 bases at J, with 13 bases in the middle. The CDR3 sequence is CSVGRSVGTEAFF. The CDR3 DNA is TGCAGCGTTGGGCGGTCAGTTGGCACTGAAGCTTTCTTT.

The CDR3 loop reads CASSFSGGGDTQYF. In DNA form, the CDR3 reads TGTGCCAGCAGCTTTAGCGGGGGGGGAGATACGCAGTATTTT. This rearrangement joins TRBV5-5 to TRBJ2-3, with TRBD2 matching over 11 bases. Losses at the gene ends were 2 bases for V and 5 bases for J; bases not matched to a gene: 1. Per the germline V gene, CDR1 is SGHKS and CDR2 is YYEKEE (reference sequence). The CDR3 covers 14 residues.